The 2 T cell receptor beta chains presented below share a single source sample, sequenced in a study of blood T cells in healthy people across ages. For the second PCR, which ran for roughly 7 to 11 cycles, a sample-barcoded 5' primer and a J-beta primer mix were used. TCRdb processed the 5' RACE reads anew with MiXCR; each CDR3 protein has one entry. This sample carries about 840,000 distinct CDR3 sequences, roughly 29% of them seen once, and the ten largest clones take about 9.4%. These same records also appear under a second study, on T cells of mothers and their children.

The sequencing input was blood. The receptors were gathered from a woman in her forties in good health.

On this clonotype itself: A much bigger clone sits one base away, suggesting this may be a read error. The chain employs TRBV18 and TRBJ1-5; 7 bases map to TRBD1. The V segment lost 4 bases and the J segment 5 bases; nucleotides outside the gene matches: 2. The CDR3 is 13 residues long. Germline assignment: CDR1 KGHSH and CDR2 LQKENI. CDR3 region: CASSRDSHQPQHF. CDR3 coding DNA: TGTGCCAGCTCACGGGACAGCCATCAGCCCCAGCATTTT.

This clonotype appeared many times. For the CDR3, the DNA is TGCGCCAGCAGCCTACAGGACAGGGTGCGTGGCTACACCTTC. As protein: CASSLQDRVRGYTF. The chain recombines TRBV4-3 with TRBJ1-2, with 8 bases lining up with TRBD1. The V segment lost 4 bases and the J segment 7 bases; nucleotides outside the gene matches: 8. Germline lookup yields CDR1 LGHNA and CDR2 YSLEER. The CDR3 loop spans 14 amino acids.